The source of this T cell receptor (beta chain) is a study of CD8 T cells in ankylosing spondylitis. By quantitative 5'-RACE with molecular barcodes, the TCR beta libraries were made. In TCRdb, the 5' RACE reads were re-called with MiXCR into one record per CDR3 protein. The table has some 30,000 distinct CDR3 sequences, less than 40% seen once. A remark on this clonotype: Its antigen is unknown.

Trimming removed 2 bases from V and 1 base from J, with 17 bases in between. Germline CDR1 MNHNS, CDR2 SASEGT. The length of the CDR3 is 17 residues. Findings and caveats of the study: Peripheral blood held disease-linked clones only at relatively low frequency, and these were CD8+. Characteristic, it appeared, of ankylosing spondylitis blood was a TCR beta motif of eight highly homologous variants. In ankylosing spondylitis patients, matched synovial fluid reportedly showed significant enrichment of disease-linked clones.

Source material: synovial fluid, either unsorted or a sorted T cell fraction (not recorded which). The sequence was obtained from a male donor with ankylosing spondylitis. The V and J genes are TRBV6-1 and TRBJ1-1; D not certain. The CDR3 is CASSEPGRGMRNTEAFF. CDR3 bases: TGTGCCAGCAGTGAACCCGGACGGGGAATGAGGAACACTGAAGCTTTCTTT.